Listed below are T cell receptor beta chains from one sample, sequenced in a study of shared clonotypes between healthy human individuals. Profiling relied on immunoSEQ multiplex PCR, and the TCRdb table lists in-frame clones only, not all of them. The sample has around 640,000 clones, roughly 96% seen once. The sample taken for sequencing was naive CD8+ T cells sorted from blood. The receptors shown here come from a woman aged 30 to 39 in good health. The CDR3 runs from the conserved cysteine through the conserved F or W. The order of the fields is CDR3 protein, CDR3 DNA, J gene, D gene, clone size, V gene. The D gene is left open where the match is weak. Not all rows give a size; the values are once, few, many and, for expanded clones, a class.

CDR3: CASSHAVHYGYTF
DNA: TGTGCCAGCAGCCACGCTGTTCACTATGGCTACACCTTC
J: TRBJ1-2
D: .
size: .
V: TRBV6-5

CDR3: CASKGGTSYEQYF
DNA: TGTGCCAGCAAAGGTGGTACATCCTACGAGCAGTACTTC
J: TRBJ2-7
D: .
size: .
V: TRBV27

CDR3: CASNSGARATGELFF
DNA: TGCGCCAGCAATTCAGGGGCGCGGGCCACCGGGGAGCTGTTTTTT
J: TRBJ2-2
D: .
size: .
V: TRBV5-1

CDR3: CASSLMGPRISNQPQHF
DNA: TGTGCCAGTAGTCTGATGGGACCCAGGATTAGCAATCAGCCCCAGCATTTT
J: TRBJ1-5
D: .
size: once
V: TRBV19

CDR3: CAISESRGTSGHTDTQYF
DNA: TGTGCCATCAGTGAGTCGAGGGGGACTAGCGGACACACAGATACGCAGTATTTT
J: TRBJ2-3
D: TRBD2
size: .
V: TRBV10-3

CDR3: CASSQGDRVVYTEAFF
DNA: TGCGCCAGCAGCCAAGGTGACAGGGTGGTCTACACTGAAGCTTTCTTT
J: TRBJ1-1
D: TRBD1
size: .
V: TRBV4-1

CDR3: CASSYRYNEQFF
DNA: TGTGCCAGCAGCTACAGGTACAATGAGCAGTTCTTC
J: TRBJ2-1
D: .
size: .
V: TRBV7-2

CDR3: CASSWTGKDQPQHF
DNA: TGCGCCAGCAGCTGGACAGGGAAGGATCAGCCCCAGCATTTT
J: TRBJ1-5
D: TRBD1
size: .
V: TRBV5-1

CDR3: CASSPVAGYNEQFF
DNA: TGTGCCAGTAGTCCGGTAGCGGGCTACAATGAGCAGTTCTTC
J: TRBJ2-1
D: TRBD2
size: .
V: TRBV19

CDR3: CASSPRTSGSSYEQYF
DNA: TGTGCCAGCAGCCCGAGGACTAGCGGGAGCTCCTACGAGCAGTACTTC
J: TRBJ2-7
D: TRBD2
size: .
V: TRBV7-9

CDR3: CASSLEGANTGELFF
DNA: TGTGCCAGCAGTTTAGAGGGCGCGAACACCGGGGAGCTGTTTTTT
J: TRBJ2-2
D: .
size: .
V: TRBV27

CDR3: CASSPGLAAETQYF
DNA: TGTGCCAGCAGCCCGGGACTAGCAGCAGAGACCCAGTACTTC
J: TRBJ2-5
D: TRBD2
size: .
V: TRBV28

CDR3: CASSQAPENYEQYF
DNA: TGCGCCAGCAGCCAAGCTCCAGAAAACTACGAGCAGTACTTC
J: TRBJ2-7
D: .
size: .
V: TRBV4-1

CDR3: CASSFASNQPQHF
DNA: TGTGCCAGCAGTTTTGCGAGCAATCAGCCCCAGCATTTT
J: TRBJ1-5
D: .
size: .
V: TRBV28

CDR3: CASSLGGGFIDGYTF
DNA: TGTGCCAGCAGCTTAGGCGGCGGATTCATCGATGGCTACACCTTC
J: TRBJ1-2
D: .
size: .
V: TRBV7-9

CDR3: CASSLLGEPQHF
DNA: TGTGCCAGCAGTTTATTGGGGGAGCCCCAGCATTTT
J: TRBJ1-5
D: .
size: .
V: TRBV27

CDR3: CAWSWGTSSQFF
DNA: TGTGCCTGGAGTTGGGGGACTAGCTCCCAGTTCTTC
J: TRBJ2-1
D: TRBD2
size: .
V: TRBV30

CDR3: CASSLAGQDQQHF
DNA: TGTGCCAGCAGCTTGGCCGGGCAGGACCAACAGCATTTT
J: TRBJ1-5
D: .
size: .
V: TRBV5-6

CDR3: CASSTSTGTYTWVEQFF
DNA: TGTGCCAGCAGCACCTCGACCGGGACTTATACCTGGGTTGAGCAGTTCTTC
J: TRBJ2-1
D: .
size: .
V: TRBV13

CDR3: CASRPVEPQETQYF
DNA: TGTGCCAGCAGACCCGTCGAGCCTCAAGAGACCCAGTACTTC
J: TRBJ2-5
D: .
size: .
V: TRBV28

CDR3: CASSLGLAEIFQETQYF
DNA: TGCGCCAGCAGCTTGGGGCTAGCGGAAATTTTCCAGGAGACCCAGTACTTC
J: TRBJ2-5
D: TRBD2
size: .
V: TRBV5-1

CDR3: CASSPRTERYSNQPQHF
DNA: TGCGCCAGCAGCCCACGGACAGAAAGATATAGCAATCAGCCCCAGCATTTT
J: TRBJ1-5
D: .
size: .
V: TRBV5-1

CDR3: CASSLAQRERYNEQFF
DNA: TGTGCCAGCAGCTTGGCTCAGCGGGAGAGGTACAATGAGCAGTTCTTC
J: TRBJ2-1
D: TRBD2
size: .
V: TRBV5-4

CDR3: CASSLGQGKLYEQYF
DNA: TGCGCCAGCAGCCTCGGACAGGGAAAATTATACGAGCAGTACTTC
J: TRBJ2-7
D: TRBD1
size: .
V: TRBV5-1

CDR3: CASSVGGANYGYTF
DNA: TGTGCCAGCAGCGTGGGCGGAGCTAACTATGGCTACACCTTC
J: TRBJ1-2
D: .
size: .
V: TRBV9

CDR3: CASSLLGVTDTQYF
DNA: TGTGCCAGCAGTTTATTGGGGGTCACAGATACGCAGTATTTT
J: TRBJ2-3
D: .
size: .
V: TRBV28

CDR3: CASSVGLATYNEQFF
DNA: TGTGCCAGCAGCGTAGGACTAGCGACATACAATGAGCAGTTCTTC
J: TRBJ2-1
D: TRBD2
size: few
V: TRBV9

CDR3: CASSPGALRFDEQFF
DNA: TGTGCCAGCAGCCCGGGGGCCCTCCGGTTCGATGAGCAGTTCTTC
J: TRBJ2-1
D: .
size: .
V: TRBV27

CDR3: CASSFSDFNNEQFF
DNA: TGTGCCAGCAGCTTCTCGGACTTCAACAATGAGCAGTTCTTC
J: TRBJ2-1
D: .
size: .
V: TRBV7-9

CDR3: CASSLGGVGTEAFF
DNA: TGTGCCAGCAGCTTAGGGGGGGTGGGCACTGAAGCTTTCTTT
J: TRBJ1-1
D: .
size: .
V: TRBV7-6

CDR3: CASSFGAGETF
DNA: TGTGCCAGCAGTTTTGGTGCGGGGGAAACTTTC
J: TRBJ2-7
D: TRBD2
size: .
V: TRBV27

CDR3: CASSDDLRGNGELFF
DNA: TGTGCCAGCAGTGACGACCTAAGGGGAAACGGGGAGCTGTTTTTT
J: TRBJ2-2
D: .
size: .
V: TRBV25-1

CDR3: CASSLERGAAGELFF
DNA: TGTGCCAGTAGCCTCGAGCGGGGCGCGGCCGGGGAGCTGTTTTTT
J: TRBJ2-2
D: TRBD2
size: .
V: TRBV19

CDR3: CASSLGVTYEQYF
DNA: TGTGCCAGCAGTTTGGGTGTTACCTACGAGCAGTACTTC
J: TRBJ2-7
D: .
size: .
V: TRBV27

CDR3: CASSDQTGTSGSSHEQYF
DNA: TGTGCCAGCAGTGACCAAACCGGGACTAGCGGGAGTTCACACGAGCAGTACTTC
J: TRBJ2-7
D: TRBD2
size: .
V: TRBV6-4

CDR3: CASSSGTSGGNEQFF
DNA: TGTGCCAGCAGTTCCGGGACTAGCGGGGGCAATGAGCAGTTCTTC
J: TRBJ2-1
D: TRBD2
size: .
V: TRBV27

CDR3: CSVTGLAGPNEQFF
DNA: TGCAGCGTCACGGGACTAGCGGGACCAAATGAGCAGTTCTTC
J: TRBJ2-1
D: TRBD2
size: .
V: TRBV29-1

CDR3: CASSFSSYSYEQYF
DNA: TGTGCCAGCAGCTTTAGCTCTTACTCCTACGAGCAGTACTTC
J: TRBJ2-7
D: .
size: .
V: TRBV5-6

CDR3: CASSTYKNTEAFF
DNA: TGTGCCAGCAGCACCTACAAGAACACTGAAGCTTTCTTT
J: TRBJ1-1
D: .
size: .
V: TRBV21-1

CDR3: CASSLVASGSSYEQYF
DNA: TGTGCCAGCAGCTTAGTGGCTAGCGGATCCTCCTACGAGCAGTACTTC
J: TRBJ2-7
D: TRBD2
size: once
V: TRBV7-6

CDR3: CASGVLYNEQFF
DNA: TGTGCCAGCGGCGTCCTTTACAATGAGCAGTTCTTC
J: TRBJ2-1
D: .
size: .
V: TRBV6-5

CDR3: CASSLGVAEAFF
DNA: TGTGCCAGCAGCTTGGGGGTTGCTGAAGCTTTCTTT
J: TRBJ1-1
D: .
size: .
V: TRBV7-9

CDR3: CASSSITDSLYGYTF
DNA: TGTGCCAGCAGTTCGATTACGGACAGCTTATATGGCTACACCTTC
J: TRBJ1-2
D: .
size: once
V: TRBV28

CDR3: CASSLVRGNGEQYF
DNA: TGTGCCAGCAGTTTGGTCAGGGGAAATGGCGAGCAGTACTTC
J: TRBJ2-7
D: .
size: .
V: TRBV27

CDR3: CASSLVAGKYEKLFF
DNA: TGTGCCAGCAGCTTAGTAGCAGGGAAGTATGAAAAACTGTTTTTT
J: TRBJ1-4
D: .
size: .
V: TRBV7-8

CDR3: CASRPGTGVTEAFF
DNA: TGTGCCAGCAGACCCGGGACAGGGGTGACTGAAGCTTTCTTT
J: TRBJ1-1
D: TRBD1
size: once
V: TRBV27

CDR3: CASSPALAGGQETQYF
DNA: TGCGCCAGCAGCCCAGCACTAGCGGGAGGTCAAGAGACCCAGTACTTC
J: TRBJ2-5
D: TRBD2
size: .
V: TRBV4-1

CDR3: CASKTLGEQYF
DNA: TGTGCCAGCAAAACCCTGGGCGAGCAGTACTTC
J: TRBJ2-7
D: .
size: .
V: TRBV6-5

CDR3: CARSLNRGFGNTIYF
DNA: TGTGCCAGAAGCTTGAACAGGGGGTTTGGAAACACCATATATTTT
J: TRBJ1-3
D: TRBD1
size: .
V: TRBV5-3

CDR3: CASSLQGATFSGANVLTF
DNA: TGTGCCAGCAGTCTACAGGGGGCCACATTCTCTGGGGCCAACGTCCTGACTTTC
J: TRBJ2-6
D: TRBD1
size: .
V: TRBV28

CDR3: CASRGQGYYPTEAFF
DNA: TGTGCCAGCAGGGGACAGGGGTATTACCCCACTGAAGCTTTCTTT
J: TRBJ1-1
D: TRBD1
size: .
V: TRBV2

CDR3: CASSFGTGSGEQYF
DNA: TGTGCCAGCAGCTTTGGGACAGGGTCTGGGGAGCAGTACTTC
J: TRBJ2-7
D: TRBD1
size: .
V: TRBV5-4

CDR3: CASSGRLAEGYEQYF
DNA: TGTGCCAGCAGTGGCCGACTAGCGGAGGGCTACGAGCAGTACTTC
J: TRBJ2-7
D: TRBD2
size: .
V: TRBV2

CDR3: CASSQIPPGVGNTIYF
DNA: TGTGCCAGCAGCCAAATCCCCCCAGGGGTCGGAAACACCATATATTTT
J: TRBJ1-3
D: .
size: .
V: TRBV4-2

CDR3: CASSIDLEDNEQFF
DNA: TGTGCCAGTAGTATAGACCTCGAAGACAATGAGCAGTTCTTC
J: TRBJ2-1
D: .
size: .
V: TRBV19

CDR3: CASTTMTGNTEAFF
DNA: TGTGCCAGCACCACAATGACAGGAAACACTGAAGCTTTCTTT
J: TRBJ1-1
D: .
size: .
V: TRBV5-6

CDR3: CASRSLGGYTF
DNA: TGTGCCAGTCGGAGTTTGGGTGGCTACACCTTC
J: TRBJ1-2
D: .
size: .
V: TRBV6-4

CDR3: CASSFETGGYEQYF
DNA: TGTGCCAGCAGCTTTGAAACAGGGGGCTACGAGCAGTACTTC
J: TRBJ2-7
D: TRBD1
size: .
V: TRBV5-5

CDR3: CASSFSAQEKLFF
DNA: TGTGCCAGCAGCTTTTCAGCACAGGAAAAACTGTTTTTT
J: TRBJ1-4
D: .
size: .
V: TRBV5-6

CDR3: CASSSGQGATVQETQYF
DNA: TGCGCCAGCAGCTCGGGACAGGGGGCGACTGTTCAAGAGACCCAGTACTTC
J: TRBJ2-5
D: TRBD1
size: .
V: TRBV5-1